The 19 T cell receptor beta chains listed next were all sequenced from one sample in a study of blood T cell repertoires in COVID-19. Some clones are missing from TCRdb's copy, which holds only in-frame ones; the method was immunoSEQ multiplex PCR. The profile shows about 110,000 clones, about 86% of them singletons. Sequencing was carried out using peripheral blood. The receptors here all came from a woman aged 45-60 years with active or convalescent COVID-19.

The gene calls are TRBV19 and TRBJ1-2; TRBD1 matches at 7 bases. The V and J ends lost 5 bases and 4 bases, in that order; junction bases with no gene match: 10. This CDR3 contains 15 residues. The germline V gene encodes CDR1 LNHDA and CDR2 SQIVND (reference sequence). The CDR3 loop reads CASSSRDSASYGYTF. In DNA form, the CDR3 reads TGTGCCAGTAGTTCCCGGGACAGCGCTTCCTATGGCTACACCTTC.

The J gene is TRBJ2-1, the V gene TRBV28; 12 bases are a match to TRBD2. CDR1 MDHEN and CDR2 SYDVKM come from the germline V gene. Germline trimming cut 4 bases from V and 3 bases from J; bases unmatched to any gene: 4. This CDR3 comprises 16 residues. CDR3 nucleotides: TGTGCCAGCAGTTCACCGGGACTAGCGGGCTACAATGAGCAGTTCTTC. It is translated as CASSSPGLAGYNEQFF.

This chain connects TRBV7-6 to TRBJ2-1, with D hard to call. Germline V gene data show CDR1 as SGHVS and CDR2 as FNYEAQ. The CDR3 contains 12 residues. V was trimmed by 1 base and J by 6 bases, leaving 4 bases between them. CDR3 in amino acids: CASSLVVNEQFF. The CDR3 DNA reads TGTGCCAGCAGCTTAGTAGTCAATGAGCAGTTCTTC.

The J gene is TRBJ2-5, the V gene TRBV7-9; perhaps TRBD1 as D (7 bases). Trimming cost V 4 bases and J 1 base, with 13 bases left between them. Germline V gene lookup returns CDR1 SEHNR and CDR2 FQNEAQ (reference sequence). This CDR3 is 15 amino acids long. The CDR3 DNA follows: TGTGCCAGCAGCTCCCCAGGGGGGTTCCAAGAGACCCAGTACTTC. This encodes CASSSPGGFQETQYF. Combining the CDR3 with reference TRBV7-9 and TRBJ2-5 gives the whole variable domain DTGVSQNPRHKITKRGQNVTFRCDPISEHNRLYWYRQTLGQGPEFLTYFQNEAQLEKSRLLSDRFSAERPKGSFSTLEIQRTEQGDSAMYLCASSSPGGFQETQYFGPGTRLLVL.

This clone was seen a handful of times. This sequence joins TRBV18 and TRBJ1-4, with 11 bases identical to TRBD1. In germline, CDR1 is KGHSH, CDR2 LQKENI. This CDR3 region has 14 residues. V trimming: 4 bases; J trimming: 10 bases; junction bases outside the gene matches: 5. For the CDR3, the DNA is TGTGCCAGCTCACAAGGGACAGGGGGAGGAAAACTGTTTTTT. Translating gives CASSQGTGGGKLFF.

V usage is TRBV6-1 and J usage is TRBJ2-5, with TRBD2 as a possible D gene (6 bases). Germline lookup yields CDR1 MNHNS and CDR2 SASEGT. This CDR3 comprises 16 residues. The V end lost 1 base, the J end lost 5 bases, and 17 bases lay between the germline ends. In DNA form, the CDR3 reads TGTGCCAGCAGTGAAGTCCCGCAGGGAGGTTGGGAGACCCAGTACTTC. This codes for CASSEVPQGGWETQYF.

This clone was seen a single time. The rearrangement uses TRBV19 and TRBJ1-6, with 8 bases identical to TRBD1. CDR1 is LNHDA, CDR2 SQIVND, per germline (reference sequence). This CDR3 is 17 amino acids long. J was trimmed by 7 bases and V by 1 base; bases with no gene match: 9. The CDR3 nucleotides are TGTGCCAGTAGTATAGCCAGCGGACAGGGCAGGAATTCACCCCTCCACTTT. It is translated as CASSIASGQGRNSPLHF.

This rearrangement joins TRBV11-3 to TRBJ2-3; 11 nucleotides align to TRBD2. Germline CDR1 is SGHNT and CDR2 is YENEEA. CDR3 length: 17 residues. After removal of 1 base from V and 1 base from J, the junction contained 4 bases not matched to a gene. CDR3 residues: CASSLVQTSGGTDTQYF. The CDR3 region has the DNA TGTGCCAGCAGCTTAGTCCAGACTAGCGGGGGCACAGATACGCAGTATTTT.

This sequence joins TRBV6-1 and TRBJ2-1; perhaps TRBD2 as D (7 bases). Per germline, CDR1 MNHNS and CDR2 SASEGT. V was pared by 0 bases and J by 0 bases, with 12 bases between. CDR3 length: 17 residues. CDR3 loop: CASSEARGGSSYNEQFF. In DNA, the CDR3 is TGTGCCAGCAGTGAAGCCAGGGGAGGGAGCTCCTACAATGAGCAGTTCTTC.

The chain uses TRBV30 and TRBJ2-3, with D perhaps matching TRBD2 (5 bases). This CDR3 spans 13 amino acids. V lost 0 bases and J lost 6, with 10 bases in between. Germline V gene sequence: CDR1 GTSNPN, CDR2 SVGIG (reference sequence). The CDR3 reads CAWSVQRGDTQYF. CDR3 nucleotides: TGTGCCTGGAGTGTACAGCGCGGGGATACGCAGTATTTT.

V gene TRBV19 combines with J gene TRBJ2-7; D is possibly TRBD1 (5 bases). V was trimmed by 5 bases and J by 2 bases, leaving 16 bases between them. The CDR3 consists of 15 residues. CDR1 and CDR2 (germline): LNHDA, SQIVND (reference sequence). The CDR3 loop is CASSLDSRTAYEQYF. CDR3 nucleotides: TGTGCCAGTAGTCTTGACAGTAGAACCGCCTACGAGCAGTACTTC.

The CDR3 coding sequence is TGTGCCAGCAGTTTGAGAGGGTCTAGCTATTACAATGAGCAGTTCTTC. Translated, it gives CASSLRGSSYYNEQFF. The chain couples TRBV28 to TRBJ2-1, with D maybe TRBD2 (5 bases). V shed 3 bases and J shed 4 bases, with 16 bases lying between them. CDR3 length: 16 amino acids. Germline V gene sequence: CDR1 MDHEN, CDR2 SYDVKM.

The genes are TRBV21-1 and TRBJ2-2; TRBD2, as called in the table, went unchecked against the DNA. TRBV21-1 is deemed a pseudogene. The CDR3 is 13 residues long. CDR3 sequence reads: CASSKRESGELFF. CDR3 nucleotide sequence: TGTGCCAGCAGCAAACGAGAATCCGGGGAGCTGTTTTTT.

The rearrangement joins TRBV6-5 to TRBJ2-3; the D is unclear. The CDR3 is 13 residues long. V lost 4 bases, J lost 2 bases, and 7 bases lay in between. Germline assignment: CDR1 MNHEY and CDR2 SVGAGI. CDR3: CASSWAPTDTQYF. DNA for the CDR3: TGTGCCAGCAGTTGGGCCCCCACAGATACGCAGTATTTT.

The chain joins TRBV28 to TRBJ1-2, with TRBD1 matching over 7 bases. The ends lost 4 bases at V and 3 bases at J; junction bases unmatched: 8. The CDR3 runs 15 residues. The germline CDR1 and CDR2 sequences are MDHEN and SYDVKM. This CDR3 reads CASSSSGGSYYGYTF. The CDR3, as DNA: TGTGCCAGCAGTTCCTCAGGGGGATCTTACTATGGCTACACCTTC.

V and J are TRBV11-3 and TRBJ2-7; D may be TRBD2 (6 bases). CDR1 is SGHNT and CDR2 is YENEEA in the germline V gene. The CDR3 contains 15 residues. V was pared by 1 base and J by 3 bases, with 13 bases between. CDR3 sequence reads: CASSLGGGGNYEQYF. The CDR3 coding sequence is TGTGCCAGCAGCTTAGGTGGAGGAGGGAACTACGAGCAGTACTTC.

The gene calls are TRBV29-1 and TRBJ2-3; TRBD2 matches at 13 bases. The germline V gene has CDR1 SQVTM and CDR2 ANQGSEA. V gave up 4 bases and J gave up 8 bases; unmatched junction bases: 6. This CDR3 comprises 14 residues. In DNA, the CDR3 is TGCAGCGTTGGTACTAGCGGGAGGGCGGCTACGCAGTATTTT. Translation gives CSVGTSGRAATQYF.

CDR3 in amino acids: CASSYTSVQDTQYF. In DNA, the CDR3 is TGTGCCAGCAGCTACACTAGCGTCCAGGATACGCAGTATTTT. This sequence joins TRBV6-6 and TRBJ2-3; 7 bases are a match to TRBD2. The germline gives CDR1 MNHNY, CDR2 SVGAGI (reference sequence). The CDR3 length is 14 residues. The junction had 9 bases not matched to a gene; V was cut back by 6 bases and J by 6 bases.

The chain joins TRBV4-1 to TRBJ2-1; D might be TRBD1 (7 bases). V was trimmed by 5 bases and J by 3 bases, leaving 23 bases between them. Germline CDR1 reads MGHRA; CDR2 reads YSYEKL. The CDR3 loop spans 18 amino acids. CDR3 nucleotides: TGCGCCAGCAGCTATAGGACAGGCGGGATGGGAGTCTACAATGAGCAGTTCTTC. It codes for CASSYRTGGMGVYNEQFF.